This TCR beta chain was observed in a study of blood T cell repertoires in COVID-19. The overall study: The United States, Italy and Spain supplied acute and convalescent COVID-19 samples. The analysed material was cDNA or gDNA that came from T cells, B-cell-depleted T cells, or PBMCs.

A note on this clone: The same CDR3 also results from other DNA sequences found in this sample.

As handled by the study authors: Using reference gene primer amplification, nucleated cell counts were estimated. Sequencing used immunoSEQ multiplex PCR; TCRdb keeps in-frame clones, though not all of them. That table is the source of V, J and clone size, and D and trimming were worked out from the DNA. Among roughly 150,000 clones listed, 82% were seen once. Trimming removed 5 bases at V and 10 bases at J, with 17 bases between. The CDR3 is 13 residues long. Sequenced input: peripheral blood. This chain joins TRBV12-3 or TRBV12-4 and TRBJ1-1, with D perhaps TRBD1 (6 bases). The TCR was taken from a woman at least 80 years old with acute or convalescent COVID-19. CDR3 sequence (DNA): TGTGCCAGCAGTGTCTCAGGGGCGCTAGTAGCTTTCTTT. Translated: CASSVSGALVAFF.